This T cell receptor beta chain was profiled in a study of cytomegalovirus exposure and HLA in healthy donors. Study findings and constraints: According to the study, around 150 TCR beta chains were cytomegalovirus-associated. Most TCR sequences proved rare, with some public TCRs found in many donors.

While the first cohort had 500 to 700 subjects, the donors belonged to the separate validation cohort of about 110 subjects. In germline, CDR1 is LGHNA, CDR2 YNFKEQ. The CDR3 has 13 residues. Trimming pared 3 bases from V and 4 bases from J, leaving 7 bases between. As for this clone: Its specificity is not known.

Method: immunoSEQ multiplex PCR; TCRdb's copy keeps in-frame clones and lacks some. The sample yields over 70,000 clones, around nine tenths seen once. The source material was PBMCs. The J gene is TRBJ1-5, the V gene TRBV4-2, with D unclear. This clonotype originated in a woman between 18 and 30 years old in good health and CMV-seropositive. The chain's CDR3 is CASSQATNQPQHF. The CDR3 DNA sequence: TGTGCCAGCAGCCAGGCAACGAATCAGCCCCAGCATTTT.